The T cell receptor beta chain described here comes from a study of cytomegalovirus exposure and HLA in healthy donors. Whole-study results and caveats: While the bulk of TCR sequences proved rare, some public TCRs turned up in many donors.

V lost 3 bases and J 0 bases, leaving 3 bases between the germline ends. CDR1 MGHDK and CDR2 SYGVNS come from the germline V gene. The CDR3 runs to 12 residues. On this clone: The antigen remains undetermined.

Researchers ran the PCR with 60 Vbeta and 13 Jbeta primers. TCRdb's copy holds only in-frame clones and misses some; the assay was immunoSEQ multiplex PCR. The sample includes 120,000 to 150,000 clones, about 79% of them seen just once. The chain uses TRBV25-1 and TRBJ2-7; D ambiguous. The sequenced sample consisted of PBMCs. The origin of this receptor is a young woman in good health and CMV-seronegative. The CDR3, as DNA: TGTGCCAGCAGTGAGTACTCCTACGAGCAGTACTTC. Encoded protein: CASSEYSYEQYF.